This T cell receptor (beta chain) was identified in a study of CD8+ T cells in alopecia areata. With regard to this clone: Its target is not known.

The CDR3 runs to 14 residues. J lost 4 bases, V lost 5 bases, and 4 bases had no gene match. From germline, CDR1 is SEHNR and CDR2 FQNEAQ (reference sequence). Whole-study findings and limits: Affected scalp, especially in alopecia totalis/universalis, had a higher clonality than normal scalp did. Expanded CD8+ clones among the top 100, as well as scalp clonality, were significantly decreased by tofacitinib.

Treatment of the sample: oral pan-JAK inhibitor, 5-10 mg twice daily. PBMCs yielded sorted CD4+ and CD8+ T cells. Investigators isolated RNA and reverse transcribed it into cDNA to act as the sequencing template. Sequenced by immunoSEQ multiplex PCR; TCRdb stores in-frame clones only, minus some. The sample has some 95,000 clones, about 40% seen once. This clonotype originated in a human donor with alopecia areata. The genes are TRBV7-9 and TRBJ2-5, with 10 bases identical to TRBD1. Sequences were derived from CD8+ T cells sorted from blood, sampled at week 24, from a patient treated with tofacitinib. The CDR3 protein is CASSRQGARETQYF. DNA for the CDR3: TGTGCCAGCAGCCGACAGGGGGCCCGAGAGACCCAGTACTTC.